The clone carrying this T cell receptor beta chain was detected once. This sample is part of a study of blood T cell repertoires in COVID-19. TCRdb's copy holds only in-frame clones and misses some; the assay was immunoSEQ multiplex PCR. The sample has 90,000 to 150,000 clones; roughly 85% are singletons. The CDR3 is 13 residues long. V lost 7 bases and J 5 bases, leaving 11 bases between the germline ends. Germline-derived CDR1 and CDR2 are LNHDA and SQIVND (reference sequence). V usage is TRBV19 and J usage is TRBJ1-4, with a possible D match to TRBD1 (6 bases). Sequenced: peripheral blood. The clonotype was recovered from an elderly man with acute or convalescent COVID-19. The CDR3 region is CASMGGPNEKLFF. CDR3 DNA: TGTGCCAGTATGGGGGGGCCAAATGAAAAACTGTTTTTT.